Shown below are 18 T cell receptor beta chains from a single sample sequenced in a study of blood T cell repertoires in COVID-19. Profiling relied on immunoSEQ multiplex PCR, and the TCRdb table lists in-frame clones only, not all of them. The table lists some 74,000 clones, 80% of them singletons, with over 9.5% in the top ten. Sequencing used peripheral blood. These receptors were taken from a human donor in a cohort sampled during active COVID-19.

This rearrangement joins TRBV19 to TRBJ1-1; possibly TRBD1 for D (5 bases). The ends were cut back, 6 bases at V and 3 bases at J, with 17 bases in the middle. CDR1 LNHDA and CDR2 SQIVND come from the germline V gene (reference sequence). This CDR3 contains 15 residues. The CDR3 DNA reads TGTGCCAGTAGAGACCCCCGGGGGACGCACACTGAAGCTTTCTTT. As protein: CASRDPRGTHTEAFF.

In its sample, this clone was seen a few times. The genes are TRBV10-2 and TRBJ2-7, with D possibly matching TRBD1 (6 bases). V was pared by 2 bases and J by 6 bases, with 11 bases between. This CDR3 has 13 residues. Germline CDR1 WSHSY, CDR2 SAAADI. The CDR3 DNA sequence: TGCGCCAGCAGTGAGACCTGGGGGCTCGAGCAGTACGTC. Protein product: CASSETWGLEQYV.

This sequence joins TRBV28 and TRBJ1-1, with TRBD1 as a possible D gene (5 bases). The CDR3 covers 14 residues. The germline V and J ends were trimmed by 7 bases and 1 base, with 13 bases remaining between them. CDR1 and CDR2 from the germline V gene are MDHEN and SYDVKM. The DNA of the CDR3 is TGTGCCAGCACCCTATCGCAGGGGAACACTGAAGCTTTCTTT. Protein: CASTLSQGNTEAFF.

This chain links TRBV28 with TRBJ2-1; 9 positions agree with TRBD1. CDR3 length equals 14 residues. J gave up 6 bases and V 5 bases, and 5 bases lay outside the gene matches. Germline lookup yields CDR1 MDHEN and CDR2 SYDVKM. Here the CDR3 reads CASSLQGAINEQFF. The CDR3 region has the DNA TGTGCCAGCAGTCTACAGGGGGCGATCAATGAGCAGTTCTTC.

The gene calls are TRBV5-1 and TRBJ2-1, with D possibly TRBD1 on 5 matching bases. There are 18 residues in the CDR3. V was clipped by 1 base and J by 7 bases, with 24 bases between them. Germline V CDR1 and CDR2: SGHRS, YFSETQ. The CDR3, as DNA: TGCGCCAGCAGCTTGTTCCCTACTCAGCCGGACATAATGAATGAGCAGTTCTTC. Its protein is CASSLFPTQPDIMNEQFF.

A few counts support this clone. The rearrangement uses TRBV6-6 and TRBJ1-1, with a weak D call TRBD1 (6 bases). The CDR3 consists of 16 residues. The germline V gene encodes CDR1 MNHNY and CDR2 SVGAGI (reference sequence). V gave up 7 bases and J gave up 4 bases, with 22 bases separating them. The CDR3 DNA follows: TGTGCCAGCATCCCCGAGGTGGGCAGGGGCTCCACTGAAGCTTTCTTT. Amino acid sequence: CASIPEVGRGSTEAFF.

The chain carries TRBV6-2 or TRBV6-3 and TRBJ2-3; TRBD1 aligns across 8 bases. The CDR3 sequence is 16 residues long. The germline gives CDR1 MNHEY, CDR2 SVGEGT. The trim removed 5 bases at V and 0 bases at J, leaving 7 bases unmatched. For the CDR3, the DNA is TGTGCCAGCAGTAAAGGGACAGGACACAGCACAGATACGCAGTATTTT. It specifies CASSKGTGHSTDTQYF.

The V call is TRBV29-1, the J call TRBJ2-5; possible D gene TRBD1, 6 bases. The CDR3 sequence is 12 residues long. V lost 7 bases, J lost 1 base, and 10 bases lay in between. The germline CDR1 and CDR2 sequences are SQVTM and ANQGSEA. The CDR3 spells CSGYRAQETQYF. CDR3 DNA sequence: TGCAGCGGGTACAGGGCCCAAGAGACCCAGTACTTC.

Here the CDR3 DNA reads TGTGCCAGCACTTTGGACACAATCTCCTACGAGCAGTACTTC. Translating gives CASTLDTISYEQYF. The chain carries TRBV2 and TRBJ2-7, with a possible D match to TRBD1 (5 bases). Germline V gene sequence: CDR1 SNHLY, CDR2 FYNNEI. The ends were cut back, 7 bases at V and 0 bases at J, with 13 bases in the middle. The CDR3 loop spans 14 amino acids.

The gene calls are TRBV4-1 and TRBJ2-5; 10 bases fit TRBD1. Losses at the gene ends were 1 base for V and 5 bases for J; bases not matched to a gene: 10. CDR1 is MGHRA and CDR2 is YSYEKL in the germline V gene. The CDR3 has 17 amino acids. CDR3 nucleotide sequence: TGCGCCAGCAGCCAAGGGTCGGGCGACAGGGGGCTGGAGACCCAGTACTTC. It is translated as CASSQGSGDRGLETQYF.

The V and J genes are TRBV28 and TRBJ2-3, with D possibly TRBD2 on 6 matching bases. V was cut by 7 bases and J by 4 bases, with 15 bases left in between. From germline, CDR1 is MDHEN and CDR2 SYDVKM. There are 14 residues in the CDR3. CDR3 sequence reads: CASTGTPNPDTQYF. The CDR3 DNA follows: TGTGCCAGCACCGGGACTCCAAACCCAGATACGCAGTATTTT.

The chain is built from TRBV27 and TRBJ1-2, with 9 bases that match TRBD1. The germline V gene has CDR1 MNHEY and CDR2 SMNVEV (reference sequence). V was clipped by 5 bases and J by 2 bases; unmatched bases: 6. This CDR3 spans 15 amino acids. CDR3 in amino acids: CASSAGTGLNYGYTF. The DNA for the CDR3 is TGTGCCAGCAGTGCCGGGACAGGGCTAAACTATGGCTACACCTTC.

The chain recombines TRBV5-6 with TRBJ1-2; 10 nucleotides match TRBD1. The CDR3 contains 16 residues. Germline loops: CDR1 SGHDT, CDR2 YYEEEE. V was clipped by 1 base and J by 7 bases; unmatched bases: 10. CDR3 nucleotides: TGTGCCAGCAGCTTGCCCAGGACAGGGGGTTTCCGTGGCTACACCTTC. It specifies CASSLPRTGGFRGYTF. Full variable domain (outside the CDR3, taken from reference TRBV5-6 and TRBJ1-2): DAGVTQSPTHLIKTRGQQVTLRCSPKSGHDTVSWYQQALGQGPQFIFQYYEEEERQRGNFPDRFSGHQFPNYSSELNVNALLLGDSALYLCASSLPRTGGFRGYTFGSGTRLTVV.

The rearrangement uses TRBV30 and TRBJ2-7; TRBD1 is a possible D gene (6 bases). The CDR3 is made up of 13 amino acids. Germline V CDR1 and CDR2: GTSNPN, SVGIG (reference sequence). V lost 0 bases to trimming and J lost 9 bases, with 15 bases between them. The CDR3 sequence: CAWSVQQGEGQYV. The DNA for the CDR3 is TGTGCCTGGAGTGTACAACAGGGCGAGGGGCAGTACGTC.

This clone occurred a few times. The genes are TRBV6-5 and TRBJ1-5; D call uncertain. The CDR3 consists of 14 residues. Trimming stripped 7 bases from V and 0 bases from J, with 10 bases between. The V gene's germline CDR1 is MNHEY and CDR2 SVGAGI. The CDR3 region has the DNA TGTGCCAGCAACAGATACTTTAGCAATCAGCCCCAGCATTTT. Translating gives CASNRYFSNQPQHF.

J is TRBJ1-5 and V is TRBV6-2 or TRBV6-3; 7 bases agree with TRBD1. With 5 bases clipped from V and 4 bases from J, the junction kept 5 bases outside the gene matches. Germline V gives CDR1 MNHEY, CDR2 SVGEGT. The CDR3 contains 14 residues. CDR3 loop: CASSEGQRNQPQHF. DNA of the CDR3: TGTGCCAGCAGTGAGGGACAGCGAAATCAGCCCCAGCATTTT.

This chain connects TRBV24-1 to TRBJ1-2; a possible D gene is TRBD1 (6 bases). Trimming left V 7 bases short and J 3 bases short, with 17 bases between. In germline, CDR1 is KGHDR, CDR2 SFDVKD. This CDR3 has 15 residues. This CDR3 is CATSDRSGGDYGYTF. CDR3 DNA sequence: TGTGCCACCAGCGATAGATCGGGGGGCGACTATGGCTACACCTTC.

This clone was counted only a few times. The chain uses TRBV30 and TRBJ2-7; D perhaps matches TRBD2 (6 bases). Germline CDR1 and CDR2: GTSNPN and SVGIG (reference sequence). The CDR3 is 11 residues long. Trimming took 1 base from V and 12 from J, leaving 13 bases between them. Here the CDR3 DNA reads TGTGCCTGGAGTGGTAGCGGAGTCGGGTACTTC. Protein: CAWSGSGVGYF.